The 20 T cell receptor beta chains below come from one sample, sequenced in a study of shared clonotypes between healthy human individuals (dated by TCRdb to the early 2020s). The library was prepared using the immunoSEQ multiplex PCR assay. Imported from immuneACCESS, the table was reduced by TCRdb to in-frame sequences with V and J called. These copies leave out some clones; in studies compared against another copy, an unresolved V gene accounts for under half, and the cause of the remainder is not known. Present in this sample are a few million clones, 93% of which were seen just once. The ten largest clones represent about 1.6% of the sample. CD8 naive samples consisted of CD45RO-negative cells that were positively selected for CCR7, yielding a CD45RA+CCR7+ population without TemRA cells. What was sequenced was naive CD8+ T cells from PBMCs. The cell subset or site label on this specimen signifies: CD45RA+CCR7+. These receptors were obtained from a man between 18 and 29 years old in good health. Some clones in this sample may be carry-over from other donors' samples.

This chain uses TRBV7-9 with TRBJ1-1; D is unresolved. The CDR3 contains 14 residues. Trimming removed 2 bases at V and 0 bases at J, with 7 bases between. Per germline, CDR1 SEHNR and CDR2 FQNEAQ (reference sequence). Written as DNA, the CDR3 is TGTGCCAGCAGCTTAACACTCATGAACACTGAAGCTTTCTTT. The encoded protein is CASSLTLMNTEAFF.

This chain's CDR3 is CASSSLDRVHEQYF. In DNA form, the CDR3 reads TGTGCCAGCAGTTCACTCGACAGGGTCCACGAGCAGTACTTC. V gene TRBV27 combines with J gene TRBJ2-7; TRBD1 matches 7 bases. CDR3 length equals 14 residues. The germline gives CDR1 MNHEY, CDR2 SMNVEV (reference sequence). V shed 4 bases and J 5 bases; nucleotides not matched to a gene: 8.

The chain employs TRBV7-9 and TRBJ2-1; TRBD2 agrees at 10 bases. J gave up 4 bases and V 1 base, and 10 bases lay outside the gene matches. The CDR3 runs 18 residues. Germline V gene data show CDR1 as SEHNR and CDR2 as FQNEAQ (reference sequence). CDR3 in DNA: TGTGCCAGCAGCTTAGGACTAGCGGGCGACGCAGGATACAATGAGCAGTTCTTC. As protein: CASSLGLAGDAGYNEQFF.

The chain has TRBV4-1 and TRBJ2-5; TRBD2 matches 10 bases. Losses at the gene ends were 2 bases for V and 6 bases for J; bases not matched to a gene: 9. The CDR3 loop spans 16 amino acids. The germline gives CDR1 MGHRA, CDR2 YSYEKL. CDR3: CASSQPTAGGLKTQYF. DNA of the CDR3: TGCGCCAGCAGCCAACCCACAGCGGGAGGGCTGAAGACCCAGTACTTC.

Details on this clone: This CDR3 is also generated by other DNA sequences in the sample. The rearrangement joins TRBV10-3 to TRBJ2-7; D may be TRBD1 or TRBD2 (5 bases each). Germline V CDR1 and CDR2: ENHRY, SYGVKD. CDR3 length: 14 amino acids. Trimming pared 3 bases from V and 1 base from J, leaving 10 bases between. This CDR3 reads CAISDRDRSYEQYF. The CDR3, as DNA: TGTGCCATCAGTGATAGGGACCGGTCCTACGAGCAGTACTTC.

This chain joins TRBV27 and TRBJ2-7, with D perhaps TRBD2 (5 bases). With 8 bases removed from V and 2 bases from J, the gap between germline ends came to 16 bases. The V gene's germline CDR1 is MNHEY and CDR2 SMNVEV (reference sequence). This CDR3 has 14 amino acids. The CDR3 is CASHSLSGAYEQYF. The CDR3 DNA sequence: TGTGCCAGCCACAGTCTCTCCGGGGCCTACGAGCAGTACTTC.

Comment on this clone: A read error is possible here, since a much larger clone lies one base away. This sequence joins TRBV27 and TRBJ2-7, with D unresolved. This CDR3 has 10 residues. V gave up 6 bases and J gave up 1 base, with 1 base separating them. Germline-derived CDR1 and CDR2 are MNHEY and SMNVEV (reference sequence). CDR3 nucleotide sequence: TGTGCCAGCAGGTCCTACGAGCAGTACTTC. Protein product: CASRSYEQYF.

The V gene is TRBV15, the J gene TRBJ2-1; D is uncertain. The CDR3 covers 17 residues. Germline V gene sequence: CDR1 LNHNV, CDR2 YYDKDF (reference sequence). The V and J ends lost 0 bases and 0 bases respectively, with 12 bases between them. The CDR3 sequence: CATSREVDLASYNEQFF. CDR3 DNA: TGTGCCACCAGCAGAGAGGTAGACCTGGCCTCCTACAATGAGCAGTTCTTC.

The rearrangement joins TRBV7-9 to TRBJ2-1; D ambiguous. The germline V and J ends were trimmed by 7 bases and 4 bases, with 14 bases remaining between them. CDR1 and CDR2 (germline): SEHNR, FQNEAQ (reference sequence). The CDR3 consists of 14 residues. For the CDR3, the DNA is TGTGCCAGCAATCGTGACGGGCTTTACAATGAGCAGTTCTTC. It yields the protein CASNRDGLYNEQFF.

The rearrangement links TRBV5-6 to TRBJ1-1; no clear D. This CDR3 is 12 amino acids long. Germline V lookup: CDR1 SGHDT, CDR2 YYEEEE. V gave up 0 bases and J gave up 11 bases, with 11 bases separating them. This chain's CDR3 is CASSLENREAFF. CDR3 nucleotide sequence: TGTGCCAGCAGCTTGGAAAACAGAGAGGCTTTCTTT.

The V call is TRBV4-1, the J call TRBJ2-3; TRBD2 matches at 7 bases. V lost 4 bases, J lost 4 bases, and 8 bases stayed unmatched. The germline gives CDR1 MGHRA, CDR2 YSYEKL. The CDR3 extends over 15 amino acids. The CDR3 is CASSPRGGAPDTQYF. The CDR3 DNA is TGCGCCAGCAGCCCCCGGGGAGGGGCCCCAGATACGCAGTATTTT.

The chain recombines TRBV18 with TRBJ2-1, with 7 bases lining up with TRBD2. The ends lost 3 bases at V and 9 bases at J; junction bases unmatched: 14. The CDR3 is 16 amino acids. In germline, CDR1 is KGHSH, CDR2 LQKENI. The CDR3: CASSPGRESHYGEQFF. In nucleotides, the CDR3 is TGTGCCAGCTCACCGGGGCGGGAGAGTCATTATGGTGAGCAGTTCTTC.

As concerns this clone: Other DNA variants within this sample encode the same CDR3. The chain combines TRBV15 with TRBJ2-1; D is ambiguous. Trimming took off 1 base at V and 6 bases at J, with 4 bases between the two ends. Germline CDR1 is LNHNV and CDR2 is YYDKDF (reference sequence). The CDR3 length is 12 residues. CDR3 sequence: CATSRAGNEQFF. The CDR3 region has the DNA TGTGCCACCAGCAGAGCCGGCAATGAGCAGTTCTTC.

The chain recombines TRBV10-3 with TRBJ1-2; TRBD1 might be the D (5 bases). The germline V and J ends were trimmed by 8 bases and 2 bases, with 12 bases remaining between them. The CDR3 length is 13 residues. The germline V gene encodes CDR1 ENHRY and CDR2 SYGVKD. The CDR3 DNA is TGTGCCATCTTTGGATCAGGGAACTATGGCTACACCTTC. The encoded protein is CAIFGSGNYGYTF.

Only one count was recorded for this clone. The chain recombines TRBV19 with TRBJ1-1; perhaps TRBD1 as D (6 bases). Germline V gene lookup returns CDR1 LNHDA and CDR2 SQIVND (reference sequence). The CDR3 is 13 residues long. V was trimmed by 5 bases and J by 8 bases, leaving 15 bases between them. The CDR3 coding sequence is TGTGCCAGTAGTGTACAGGGAATTGTGGAAGCTTTCTTT. This codes for CASSVQGIVEAFF.

The V and J genes are TRBV9 and TRBJ2-3; D is uncertain. V shed 5 bases and J shed 2 bases, with 12 bases lying between them. CDR3 length: 14 residues. Germline assignment: CDR1 SGDLS and CDR2 YYNGEE. DNA for the CDR3: TGTGCCAGCAGTCTGGGGATTCCCACAGATACGCAGTATTTT. Its translation is CASSLGIPTDTQYF. Filled out from reference TRBV9 and TRBJ2-3, the complete variable domain reads DSGVTQTPKHLITATGQRVTLRCSPRSGDLSVYWYQQSLDQGLQFLIQYYNGEERAKGNILERFSAQQFPDLHSELNLSSLELGDSALYFCASSLGIPTDTQYFGPGTRLTVL.

Remarks on this clone: Different DNA sequences within this sample yield the same CDR3. This chain uses TRBV13 with TRBJ1-2; a weak D match, TRBD1 (6 bases). Trimming removed 4 bases at V and 4 bases at J, with 10 bases between. There are 13 residues in the CDR3. CDR1 PRHDT and CDR2 FYEKMQ come from the germline V gene (reference sequence). The CDR3 protein is CASSSRGSYGYTF. The CDR3 DNA sequence: TGTGCCAGCAGCTCAAGGGGGTCCTATGGCTACACCTTC.

This chain connects TRBV11-2 to TRBJ1-3, with no clear D. V dropped 4 bases and J dropped 6 bases, with 10 bases sitting between them. Germline CDR1 and CDR2: SGHAT and FQNNGV. This CDR3 is built from 13 residues. Here the CDR3 reads CASSSLRLNTIYF. The CDR3 DNA reads TGTGCCAGCAGCTCCCTCCGACTAAACACCATATATTTT.

The CDR3 loop reads CASSWGLAGIQSYNEQFF. CDR3 DNA: TGTGCCAGCAGCTGGGGACTAGCGGGAATTCAATCCTACAATGAGCAGTTCTTC. This sequence joins TRBV7-8 and TRBJ2-1, with 13 bases matching TRBD2. This CDR3 has 18 amino acids. The V segment lost 4 bases and the J segment 1 base; nucleotides outside the gene matches: 7. Germline V gene lookup returns CDR1 SGHVS and CDR2 FQNEAQ.

The rearrangement uses TRBV4-3 and TRBJ2-3; possible D gene TRBD2, 6 bases. Germline loops: CDR1 LGHNA, CDR2 YSLEER. The CDR3 runs 14 residues. V was trimmed by 3 bases and J by 4 bases, leaving 11 bases between them. CDR3 bases: TGCGCCAGCAGCCATGGGGGGTGGGCAGATACGCAGTATTTT. Translated, it gives CASSHGGWADTQYF.